The T cell receptor beta chain under discussion was sequenced for a study of T cells in tuberculosis. Trimming pared 2 bases from V and 5 bases from J, leaving 15 bases between. The V gene's germline CDR1 is ENHRY and CDR2 SYGVKD. The CDR3 sequence is 15 residues long. Profiled with immunoSEQ multiplex PCR; TCRdb holds only in-frame clones, not every one. This sample has 37,000 or so clones, with about 94% found just once. Unsorted cryopreserved PBMC were sequenced, averaging about 100,000 T cells per clinical donor. The chain links TRBV10-3 to TRBJ2-5; D might be TRBD2 (5 bases). The sequence came from a donor aged 10-35 years with latent tuberculosis or without tuberculosis infection. Some clones in this sample may be carry-over from other donors' samples. The sample consisted of PBMCs. The CDR3 sequence: CAISEISSSGETQYF. The CDR3 coding sequence is TGTGCCATCAGTGAGATTTCTAGTTCGGGGGAGACCCAGTACTTC.